Listed here are 10 T cell receptor beta chains from one sample, sequenced in a study of blood T cell repertoires in COVID-19. Assay: immunoSEQ multiplex PCR; the TCRdb copy retains only in-frame clones and omits some. The sample includes fewer than 200,000 clones, around 82% of them seen just once. Source material: peripheral blood. The receptors come from a woman between 70 and 85 years old who had recovered from COVID-19.

The V gene is TRBV10-3, the J gene TRBJ2-2; possibly TRBD2 for D (6 bases). The CDR3 extends over 14 amino acids. Deletions cut 8 bases from V and 4 bases from J, with 14 bases between. Germline V gives CDR1 ENHRY, CDR2 SYGVKD. The CDR3 region is CAIRGQGGTGELFF. The CDR3 DNA sequence: TGTGCCATCCGCGGGCAGGGAGGCACCGGGGAGCTGTTTTTT.

Only one count was recorded for this clone. V is TRBV18 and J is TRBJ1-2; D is possibly TRBD1 (5 bases). This CDR3 contains 14 residues. V lost 3 bases to trimming and J lost 4 bases, with 12 bases between them. The germline gives CDR1 KGHSH, CDR2 LQKENI. CDR3 nucleotides: TGTGCCAGCTCACCGGAATACAGGCCCTATGGCTACACCTTC. The encoded protein is CASSPEYRPYGYTF.

This chain connects TRBV6-2 or TRBV6-3 to TRBJ2-7; TRBD1 aligns across 9 bases. Germline V gene data show CDR1 as MNHEY and CDR2 as SVGEGT. J lost 2 bases, V lost 4 bases, and 6 bases had no gene match. The CDR3 consists of 15 residues. Here the CDR3 reads CASSSGQGGAYEQYF. The CDR3 nucleotides are TGTGCCAGCAGTTCGGGACAGGGTGGGGCCTACGAGCAGTACTTC.

This chain links TRBV7-2 with TRBJ2-1; 9 positions agree with TRBD1. The CDR3 is made up of 15 amino acids. J gave up 0 bases and V 7 bases, and 4 bases lay outside the gene matches. Germline V gene lookup returns CDR1 SGHTA and CDR2 FQGNSA. The CDR3: CASTSDRGSYNEQFF. The CDR3 nucleotides are TGTGCCAGCACCTCGGACAGGGGCTCCTACAATGAGCAGTTCTTC.

Written as DNA, the CDR3 is TGTGCCAGTAGTATCGGAGCGGGAGCCCGTAGCACAGATACGCAGTATTTT. This codes for CASSIGAGARSTDTQYF. V usage is TRBV19 and J usage is TRBJ2-3; 8 nucleotides line up with TRBD2. CDR3 length: 17 amino acids. V was pared by 3 bases and J by 0 bases, with 8 bases of the junction left unmatched. CDR1 LNHDA and CDR2 SQIVND come from the germline V gene (reference sequence).

The chain recombines TRBV18 with TRBJ2-7; 10 bases map to TRBD1. The V gene's germline CDR1 is KGHSH and CDR2 LQKENI. The trim removed 5 bases at V and 9 bases at J, leaving 16 bases unmatched. The CDR3 runs 16 residues. The CDR3 sequence is CASSTTGTGVFRVQYF. In DNA, the CDR3 is TGTGCCAGCTCAACGACCGGGACAGGGGTCTTTCGGGTGCAGTACTTC.

The CDR3 bases are TGTGCCAGCAGCCAAGAGCATAGCGGGGGGCAGTTCTTC. Amino acids: CASSQEHSGGQFF. The chain joins TRBV3-1 (or the pseudogene TRBV3-2) to TRBJ2-1, with 9 positions matching TRBD2. CDR3 length equals 13 residues. Looked up from germline, CDR1 is LGHDT and CDR2 is YNNKEL (reference sequence). The ends lost 0 bases at V and 12 bases at J; junction bases unmatched: 3.

J is TRBJ2-1 and V is TRBV5-4; a possible D gene is TRBD2 (5 bases). Germline loops: CDR1 SGHNT, CDR2 YYREEE (reference sequence). CDR3 length: 14 amino acids. The V end was cut by 2 bases, the J end by 5 bases, with 11 bases between. CDR3 bases: TGTGCCAGCAGCTTTGGCGGGCGGGACAATGAGCAGTTCTTC. Protein product: CASSFGGRDNEQFF.

CDR3 nucleotide sequence: TGTGCCAGCTCACCAAGCGGGGGGGCGCTTGGGACTGAAGCTTTCTTT. It codes for CASSPSGGALGTEAFF. The V call is TRBV18, the J call TRBJ1-1, with D perhaps matching TRBD1 (6 bases). This CDR3 contains 16 residues. CDR1 is KGHSH and CDR2 is LQKENI in the germline V gene. V was cut by 2 bases and J by 5 bases, with 18 bases left in between.

The chain is built from TRBV2 and TRBJ1-1; the D gene is possibly TRBD1 (5 bases). Germline assignment: CDR1 SNHLY and CDR2 FYNNEI. V was cut by 7 bases and J by 2 bases, with 11 bases left in between. The CDR3 totals 13 residues. CDR3 bases: TGTGCCAGCATGGCGGGGGTTAACACTGAAGCTTTCTTT. This encodes CASMAGVNTEAFF.